The next 3 T cell receptor beta chains were all read from a single sample in a study. TCRdb used MiXCR to reprocess the 5' RACE reads, holding one entry per CDR3 protein. The table has several thousand distinct CDR3 sequences, roughly 36% seen once; the top ten hold roughly 7.2%. The sequenced sample consisted of tumor-infiltrating memory CD4+ T cells sorted from the breast tumor. Subset specified: memory CD4+ T cells, CD4+CD45RO+CD25-. These receptors were obtained from a female donor with breast cancer.

By its share, this clonotype is medium-sized. This chain uses TRBV6-4 with TRBJ1-6; D is uncertain. CDR1 MRHNA and CDR2 SNTAGT come from the germline V gene. The CDR3 sequence is 13 residues long. V dropped 5 bases and J dropped 14 bases, with 16 bases sitting between them. CDR3 nucleotides: TGTGCCAGCAGTACCTCTCAAGATGGGGCCCTCCACTTT. This codes for CASSTSQDGALHF.

This clonotype has a count of ten or more. The rearrangement uses TRBV20-1 and TRBJ1-3; 8 bases agree with TRBD1. The junction had 11 bases not matched to a gene; V was cut back by 0 bases and J by 1 base. This CDR3 comprises 18 residues. CDR1 DFQATT and CDR2 SNEGSKA come from the germline V gene (reference sequence). The CDR3 DNA follows: TGCAGTGCTAGAGATAGGAGGCGCCAGGGGGCGTCTGGAAACACCATATATTTT. Amino acid sequence: CSARDRRRQGASGNTIYF.

Many counts were recorded for this clonotype. This chain uses TRBV27 with TRBJ1-2; D might be TRBD1 (5 bases). The V and J ends lost 5 bases and 0 bases respectively, with 22 bases between them. This CDR3 region has 18 residues. Germline assignment: CDR1 MNHEY and CDR2 SMNVEV (reference sequence). DNA of the CDR3: TGTGCCAGCAGTCCCTCCCCCGCCAGGGTTAAATCTAACTATGGCTACACCTTC. Translation: CASSPSPARVKSNYGYTF.